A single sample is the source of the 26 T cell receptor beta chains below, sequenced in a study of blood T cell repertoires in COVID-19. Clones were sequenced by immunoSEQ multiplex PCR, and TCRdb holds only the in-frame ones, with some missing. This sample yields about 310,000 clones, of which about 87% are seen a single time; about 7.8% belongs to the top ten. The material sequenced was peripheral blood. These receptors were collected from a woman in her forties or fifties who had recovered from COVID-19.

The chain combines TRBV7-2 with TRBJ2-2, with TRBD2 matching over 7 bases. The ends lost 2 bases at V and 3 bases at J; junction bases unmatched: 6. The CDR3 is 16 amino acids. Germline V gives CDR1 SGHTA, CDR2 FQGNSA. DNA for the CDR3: TGTGCCAGCAGCTTAAACGGGGGGTACGACACCGGGGAGCTGTTTTTT. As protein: CASSLNGGYDTGELFF. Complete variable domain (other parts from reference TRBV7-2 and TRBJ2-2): GAGVSQSPSNKVTEKGKDVELRCDPISGHTALYWYRQSLGQGLEFLIYFQGNSAPDKSGLPSDRFSAERTGGSVSTLTIQRTQQEDSAVYLCASSLNGGYDTGELFFGEGSRLTVL.

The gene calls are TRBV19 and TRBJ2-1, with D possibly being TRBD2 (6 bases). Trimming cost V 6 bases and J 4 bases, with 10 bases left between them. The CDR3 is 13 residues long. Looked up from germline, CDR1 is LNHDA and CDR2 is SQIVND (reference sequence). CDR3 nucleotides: TGTGCCAGTAGAGGGACTTATTACAATGAGCAGTTCTTC. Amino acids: CASRGTYYNEQFF.

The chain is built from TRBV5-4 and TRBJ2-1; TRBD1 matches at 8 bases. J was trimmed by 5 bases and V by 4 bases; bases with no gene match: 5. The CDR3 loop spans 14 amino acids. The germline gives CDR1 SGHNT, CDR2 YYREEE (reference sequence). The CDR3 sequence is CASSAQTGDNEQFF. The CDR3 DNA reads TGTGCCAGCAGCGCCCAGACAGGGGACAATGAGCAGTTCTTC.

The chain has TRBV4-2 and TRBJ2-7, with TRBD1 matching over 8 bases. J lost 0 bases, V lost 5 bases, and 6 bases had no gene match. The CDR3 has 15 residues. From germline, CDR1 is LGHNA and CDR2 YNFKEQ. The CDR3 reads CASSNTGGSSYEQYF. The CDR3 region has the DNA TGTGCCAGCAGCAACACAGGGGGAAGCTCCTACGAGCAGTACTTC.

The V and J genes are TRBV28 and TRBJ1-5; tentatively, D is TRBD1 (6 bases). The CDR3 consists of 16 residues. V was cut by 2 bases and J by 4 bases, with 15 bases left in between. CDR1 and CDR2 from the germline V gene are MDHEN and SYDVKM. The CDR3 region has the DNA TGTGCCAGCAGTTTAGCCTTACAGGGCACGAATCAGCCCCAGCATTTT. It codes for CASSLALQGTNQPQHF.

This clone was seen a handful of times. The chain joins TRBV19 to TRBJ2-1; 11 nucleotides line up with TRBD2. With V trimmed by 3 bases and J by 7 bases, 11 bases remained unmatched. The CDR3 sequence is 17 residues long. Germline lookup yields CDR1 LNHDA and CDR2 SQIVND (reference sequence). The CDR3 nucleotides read TGTGCCAGTAGTATCCGGGAGATAGCGGGGGGGCCTAATGAGCAGTTCTTC. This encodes CASSIREIAGGPNEQFF. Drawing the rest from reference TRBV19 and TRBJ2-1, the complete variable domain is DGGITQSPKYLFRKEGQNVTLSCEQNLNHDAMYWYRQDPGQGLRLIYYSQIVNDFQKGDIAEGYSVSREKKESFPLTVTSAQKNPTAFYLCASSIREIAGGPNEQFFGPGTRLTVL.

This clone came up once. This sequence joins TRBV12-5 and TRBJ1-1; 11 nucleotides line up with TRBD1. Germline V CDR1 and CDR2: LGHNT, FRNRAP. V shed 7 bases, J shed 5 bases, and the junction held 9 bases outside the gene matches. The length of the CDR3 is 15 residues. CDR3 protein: CASAIGQGAETEAFF. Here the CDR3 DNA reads TGTGCTAGTGCCATAGGACAGGGGGCAGAAACTGAAGCTTTCTTT.

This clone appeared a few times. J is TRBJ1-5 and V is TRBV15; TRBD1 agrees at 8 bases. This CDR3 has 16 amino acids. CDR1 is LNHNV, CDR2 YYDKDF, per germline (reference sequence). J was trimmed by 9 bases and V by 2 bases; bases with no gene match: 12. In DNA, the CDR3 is TGTGCCACCAGCAGAATAACCGGGACAGGTCGACGGCCCCAGCATTTT. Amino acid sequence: CATSRITGTGRRPQHF.

CDR3 DNA: TGTGCCAGCAGTGAAATTTTTCTGAGCGGTAGGAACTATGGCTACACCTTC. As protein: CASSEIFLSGRNYGYTF. V usage is TRBV6-1 and J usage is TRBJ1-2; D gene uncertain. This CDR3 is built from 17 residues. Per the germline V gene, CDR1 is MNHNS and CDR2 is SASEGT. V was trimmed by 2 bases and J by 2 bases, leaving 18 bases between them.

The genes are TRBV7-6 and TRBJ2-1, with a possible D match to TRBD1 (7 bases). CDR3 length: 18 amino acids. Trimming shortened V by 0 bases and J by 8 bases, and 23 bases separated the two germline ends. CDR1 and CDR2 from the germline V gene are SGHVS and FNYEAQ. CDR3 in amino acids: CASSLAWGVDRVGHEQFF. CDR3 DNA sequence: TGTGCCAGCAGCTTAGCCTGGGGGGTCGACAGGGTCGGGCATGAGCAGTTCTTC.

The DNA for the CDR3 is TGTGCCAGCAGACCCCCGTCGGGAGAAGGCACAGATACGCAGTATTTT. Amino acids: CASRPPSGEGTDTQYF. The V gene is TRBV6-6, the J gene TRBJ2-3, with D perhaps TRBD2 (6 bases). V was shortened by 6 bases and J by 1 base, with 17 bases between the two germline ends. CDR1 MNHNY and CDR2 SVGAGI come from the germline V gene (reference sequence). This CDR3 spans 16 amino acids.

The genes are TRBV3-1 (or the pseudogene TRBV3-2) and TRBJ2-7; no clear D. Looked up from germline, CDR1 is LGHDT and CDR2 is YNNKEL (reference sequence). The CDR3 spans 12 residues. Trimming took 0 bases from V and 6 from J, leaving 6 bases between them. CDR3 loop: CASSQEWSEQYF. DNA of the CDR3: TGTGCCAGCAGCCAAGAGTGGAGCGAGCAGTACTTC.

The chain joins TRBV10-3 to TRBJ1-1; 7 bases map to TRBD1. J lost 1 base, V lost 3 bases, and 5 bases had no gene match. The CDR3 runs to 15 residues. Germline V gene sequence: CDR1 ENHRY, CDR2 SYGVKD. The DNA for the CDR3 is TGTGCCATCAGTGACCCGACAGGGACGAACACTGAAGCTTTCTTT. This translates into CAISDPTGTNTEAFF.

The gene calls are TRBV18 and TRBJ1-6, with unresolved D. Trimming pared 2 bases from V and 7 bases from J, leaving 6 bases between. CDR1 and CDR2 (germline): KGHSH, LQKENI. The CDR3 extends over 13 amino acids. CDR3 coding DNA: TGTGCCAGCTCACCAACGGGGAATTCACCCCTCCACTTT. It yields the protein CASSPTGNSPLHF.

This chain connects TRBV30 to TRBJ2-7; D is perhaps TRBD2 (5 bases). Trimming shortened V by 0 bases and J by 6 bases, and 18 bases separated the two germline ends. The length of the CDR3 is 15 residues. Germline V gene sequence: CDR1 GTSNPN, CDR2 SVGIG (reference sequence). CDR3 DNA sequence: TGTGCCTGGAGTGTCTGCATCCCCGGGGAGTGCGAGCAGTACTTC. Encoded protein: CAWSVCIPGECEQYF.

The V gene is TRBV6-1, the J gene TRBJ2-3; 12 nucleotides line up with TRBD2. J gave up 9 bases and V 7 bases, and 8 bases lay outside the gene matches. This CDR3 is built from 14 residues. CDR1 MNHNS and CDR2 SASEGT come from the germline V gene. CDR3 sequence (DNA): TGTGCCAGCACGTTGACTAGCGGGAGTGGCACGCAGTATTTT. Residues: CASTLTSGSGTQYF.

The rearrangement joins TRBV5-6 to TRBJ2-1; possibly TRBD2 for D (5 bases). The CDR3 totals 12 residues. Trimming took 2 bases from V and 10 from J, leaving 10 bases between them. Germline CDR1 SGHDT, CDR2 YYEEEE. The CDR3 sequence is CASSFDRGEQFF. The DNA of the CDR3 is TGTGCCAGCAGCTTCGATCGCGGGGAGCAGTTCTTC.

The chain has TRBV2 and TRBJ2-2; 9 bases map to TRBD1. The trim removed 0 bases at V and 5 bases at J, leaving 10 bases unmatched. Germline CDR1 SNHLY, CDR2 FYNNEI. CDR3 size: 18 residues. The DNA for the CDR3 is TGTGCCAGCAGTGAAGCGGTCCCGGGACAGGGTGTTACCGGGGAGCTGTTTTTT. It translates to CASSEAVPGQGVTGELFF.

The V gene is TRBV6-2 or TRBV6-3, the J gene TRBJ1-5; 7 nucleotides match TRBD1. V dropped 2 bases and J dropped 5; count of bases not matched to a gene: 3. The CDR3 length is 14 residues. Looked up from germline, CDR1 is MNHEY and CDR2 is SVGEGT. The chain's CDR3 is CASSYHTGDQPQHF. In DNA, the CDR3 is TGTGCCAGCAGTTACCATACAGGGGATCAGCCCCAGCATTTT.

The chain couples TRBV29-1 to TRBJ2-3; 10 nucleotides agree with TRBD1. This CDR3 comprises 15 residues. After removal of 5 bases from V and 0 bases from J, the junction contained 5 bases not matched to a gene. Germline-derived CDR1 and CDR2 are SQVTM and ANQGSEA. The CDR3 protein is CSVRRGQGSTDTQYF. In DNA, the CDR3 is TGCAGCGTTCGGAGGGGACAGGGGAGCACAGATACGCAGTATTTT.

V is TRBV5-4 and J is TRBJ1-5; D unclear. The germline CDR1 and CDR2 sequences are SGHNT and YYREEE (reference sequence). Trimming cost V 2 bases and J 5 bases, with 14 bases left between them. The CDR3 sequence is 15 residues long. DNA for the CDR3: TGTGCCAGCAGCTTTGGACTCAGACGGGATCAGCCCCAGCATTTT. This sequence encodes CASSFGLRRDQPQHF.

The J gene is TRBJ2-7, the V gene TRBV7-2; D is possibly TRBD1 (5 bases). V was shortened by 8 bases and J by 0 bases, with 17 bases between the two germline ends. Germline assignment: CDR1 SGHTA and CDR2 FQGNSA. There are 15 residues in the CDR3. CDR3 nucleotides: TGTGCCAGCCAGGGTCTCATGGGCAACTCCTACGAGCAGTACTTC. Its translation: CASQGLMGNSYEQYF. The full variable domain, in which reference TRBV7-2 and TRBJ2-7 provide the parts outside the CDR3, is GAGVSQSPSNKVTEKGKDVELRCDPISGHTALYWYRQSLGQGLEFLIYFQGNSAPDKSGLPSDRFSAERTGGSVSTLTIQRTQQEDSAVYLCASQGLMGNSYEQYFGPGTRLTVT.

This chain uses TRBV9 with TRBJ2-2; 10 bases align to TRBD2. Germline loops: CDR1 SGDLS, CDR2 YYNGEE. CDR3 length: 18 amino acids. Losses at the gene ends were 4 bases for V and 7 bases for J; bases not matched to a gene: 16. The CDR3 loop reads CASSPQYSGGQGIGELFF. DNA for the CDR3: TGTGCCAGCAGCCCACAATATAGCGGGGGGCAGGGTATCGGGGAGCTGTTTTTT.

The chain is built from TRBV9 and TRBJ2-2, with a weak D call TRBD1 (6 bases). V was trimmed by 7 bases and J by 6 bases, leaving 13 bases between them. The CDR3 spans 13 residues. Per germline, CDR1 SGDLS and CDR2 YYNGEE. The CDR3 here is CASCRDIAGELFF. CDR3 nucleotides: TGTGCCAGCTGCCGGGACATCGCCGGGGAGCTGTTTTTT.

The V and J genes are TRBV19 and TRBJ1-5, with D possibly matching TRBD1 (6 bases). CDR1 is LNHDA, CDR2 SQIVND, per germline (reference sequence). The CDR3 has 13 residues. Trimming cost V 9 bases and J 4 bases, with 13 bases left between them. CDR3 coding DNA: TGTGCCAGCCACGACAGGAGTAATCAGCCCCAGCATTTT. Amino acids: CASHDRSNQPQHF.

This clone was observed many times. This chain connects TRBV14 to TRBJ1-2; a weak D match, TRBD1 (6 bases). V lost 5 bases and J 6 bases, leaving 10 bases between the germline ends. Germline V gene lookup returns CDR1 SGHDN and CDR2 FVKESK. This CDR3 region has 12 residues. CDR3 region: CASSKTGHGYTF. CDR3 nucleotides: TGTGCCAGCAGCAAGACAGGACATGGCTACACCTTC.